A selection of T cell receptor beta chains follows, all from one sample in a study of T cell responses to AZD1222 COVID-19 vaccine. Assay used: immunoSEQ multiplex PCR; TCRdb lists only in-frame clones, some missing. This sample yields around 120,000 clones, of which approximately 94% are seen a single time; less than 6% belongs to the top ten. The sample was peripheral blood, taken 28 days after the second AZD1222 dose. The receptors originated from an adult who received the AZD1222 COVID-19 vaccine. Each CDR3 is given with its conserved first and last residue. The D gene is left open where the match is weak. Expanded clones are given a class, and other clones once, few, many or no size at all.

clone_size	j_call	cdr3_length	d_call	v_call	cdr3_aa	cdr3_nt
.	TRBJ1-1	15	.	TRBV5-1	CASSLGRGMNTEAFF	TGCGCCAGCAGCTTGGGAAGAGGGATGAACACTGAAGCTTTCTTT
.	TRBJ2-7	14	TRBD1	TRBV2	CASPPGQGADEQYF	TGTGCCAGTCCCCCGGGACAGGGGGCCGACGAGCAGTACTTC
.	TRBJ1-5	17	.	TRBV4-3	CASSQELSPGSNQPQHF	TGCGCCAGCAGCCAAGAATTGAGCCCGGGGAGCAATCAGCCCCAGCATTTT
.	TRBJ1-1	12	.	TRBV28	CAATPGDTEAFF	TGTGCCGCCACACCCGGAGACACTGAAGCTTTCTTT
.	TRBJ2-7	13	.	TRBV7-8	CASSLGGASEQYF	TGTGCCAGCAGCTTGGGGGGGGCGTCCGAGCAGTACTTC
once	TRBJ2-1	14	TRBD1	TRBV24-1	CATSDGTGGNEQFF	TGTGCCACCAGTGATGGGACAGGGGGCAATGAGCAGTTCTTC
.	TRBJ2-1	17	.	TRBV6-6	CASSLPGLYQKYNEQFF	TGTGCCAGCAGTCTCCCGGGACTCTACCAGAAATACAATGAGCAGTTCTTC
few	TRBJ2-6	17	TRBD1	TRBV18	CASSPVKQGLGANVLTF	TGTGCCAGCTCACCCGTCAAACAGGGGCTGGGGGCCAACGTCCTGACTTTC
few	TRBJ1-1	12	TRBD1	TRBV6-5	CASSPGGGEAFF	TGTGCCAGCAGTCCAGGGGGGGGTGAAGCTTTCTTT
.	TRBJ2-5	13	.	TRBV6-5	CASNPSGVETQYF	TGTGCCAGCAACCCCTCAGGGGTGGAGACCCAGTACTTC
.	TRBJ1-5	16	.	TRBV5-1	CASSPLGGEGNQPQHF	TGCGCCAGCAGCCCCCTGGGGGGCGAGGGCAATCAGCCCCAGCATTTT
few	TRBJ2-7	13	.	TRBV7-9	CASSPDLGYEQYF	TGTGCCAGCAGCCCAGACCTAGGGTACGAGCAGTACTTC
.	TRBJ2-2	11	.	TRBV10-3	CAISEGRELFF	TGTGCCATCAGTGAGGGTCGGGAGCTGTTTTTT
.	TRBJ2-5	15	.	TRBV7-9	CASSFLRGFQETQYF	TGTGCCAGCAGCTTTTTGCGGGGATTTCAAGAGACCCAGTACTTC
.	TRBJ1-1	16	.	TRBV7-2	CASSLEGPLRGTEAFF	TGTGCCAGCAGCTTAGAGGGACCCCTCCGCGGGACTGAAGCTTTCTTT
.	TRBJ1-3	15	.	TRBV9	CASSSPSTSGNTIYF	TGTGCCAGCAGCTCCCCAAGCACGTCTGGAAACACCATATATTTT
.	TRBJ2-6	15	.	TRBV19	CASTQGGPGANVLTF	TGTGCCAGTACCCAGGGGGGGCCTGGGGCCAACGTCCTGACTTTC
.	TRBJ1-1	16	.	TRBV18	CASSPPRAGRVTEAFF	TGTGCCAGCTCACCACCCCGGGCGGGCAGGGTCACTGAAGCTTTCTTT
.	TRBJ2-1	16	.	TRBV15	CATSRDADPSVDEQFF	TGTGCCACCAGCAGAGATGCAGACCCTAGTGTCGATGAGCAGTTCTTC
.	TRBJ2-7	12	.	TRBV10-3	CAIGAGSYEQYF	TGTGCCATCGGGGCAGGGTCCTACGAGCAGTACTTC